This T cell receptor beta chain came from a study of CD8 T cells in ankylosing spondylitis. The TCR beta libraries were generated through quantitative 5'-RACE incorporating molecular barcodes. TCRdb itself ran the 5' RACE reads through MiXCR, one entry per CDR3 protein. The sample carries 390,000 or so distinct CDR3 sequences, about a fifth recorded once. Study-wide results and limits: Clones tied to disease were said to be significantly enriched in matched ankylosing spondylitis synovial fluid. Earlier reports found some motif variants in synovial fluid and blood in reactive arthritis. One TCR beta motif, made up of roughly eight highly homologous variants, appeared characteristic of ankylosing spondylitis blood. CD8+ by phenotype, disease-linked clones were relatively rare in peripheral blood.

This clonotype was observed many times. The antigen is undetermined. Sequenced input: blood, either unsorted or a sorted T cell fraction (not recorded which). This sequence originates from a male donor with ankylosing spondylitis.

In nucleotides, the CDR3 is TGCAGCGTTGTATCCGGGCCCCCCTACGAGCAGTACTTC. Translation: CSVVSGPPYEQYF. This chain connects TRBV29-1 to TRBJ2-7, with no clear D. V lost 4 bases to trimming and J lost 2 bases, with 12 bases between them. In germline, CDR1 is SQVTM, CDR2 ANQGSEA. This CDR3 is built from 13 residues.